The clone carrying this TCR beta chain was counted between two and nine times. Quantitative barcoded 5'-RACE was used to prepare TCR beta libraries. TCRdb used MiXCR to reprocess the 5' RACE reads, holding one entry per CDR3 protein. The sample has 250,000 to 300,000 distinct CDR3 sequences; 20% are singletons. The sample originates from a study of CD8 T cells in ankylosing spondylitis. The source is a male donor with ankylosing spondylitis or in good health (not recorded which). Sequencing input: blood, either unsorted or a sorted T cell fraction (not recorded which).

CDR3 nucleotide sequence: TGCAGTGCGAGACGTGGGACTAGTGGGGCAGATACGCAGTATTTT. Protein product: CSARRGTSGADTQYF. J is TRBJ2-3 and V is TRBV20-1; 8 nucleotides line up with TRBD2. Losses at the gene ends were 6 bases for V and 4 bases for J; bases not matched to a gene: 12. Germline loops: CDR1 DFQATT, CDR2 SNEGSKA (reference sequence). The CDR3 length is 15 residues.